Listed below are T cell receptor beta chains from one sample, sequenced in a study of blood T cells in healthy people across ages. TCRdb analysed the 5' RACE reads with MiXCR anew, one entry per CDR3 protein. The sample lists 1.5 million to 2 million distinct CDR3 sequences; roughly 49% were seen once. Sequencing was performed on blood. These TCRs come from a woman aged 40 to 50 in good health. CDR3s leave out the opening cysteine and the closing phenylalanine or tryptophan.

J: TRBJ2-5; V: TRBV5-1; CDR3: ASSLKIQETQY
J: TRBJ2-1; V: TRBV20-1; CDR3: SASPTGTGFYNEQF
J: TRBJ2-1; V: TRBV9; CDR3: ASSDPDRGPYNEQF
J: TRBJ1-1; V: TRBV12-3/TRBV12-4; CDR3: ASRSRGTEAF
J: TRBJ2-5; V: TRBV20-1; CDR3: SAHRARQETQY
J: TRBJ2-3; V: TRBV7-3; CDR3: ASSSTPLAGVPKNTDTQY
J: TRBJ2-3; V: TRBV7-9; CDR3: ASSLEVGGRSTGTQY
J: TRBJ2-6; V: TRBV6-4; CDR3: ASSRTEKTVSGANVLT
J: TRBJ1-1; V: TRBV7-9; CDR3: ASSSVDRADRQAF
J: TRBJ2-5; V: TRBV20-1; CDR3: SAIPRGPGNEQY